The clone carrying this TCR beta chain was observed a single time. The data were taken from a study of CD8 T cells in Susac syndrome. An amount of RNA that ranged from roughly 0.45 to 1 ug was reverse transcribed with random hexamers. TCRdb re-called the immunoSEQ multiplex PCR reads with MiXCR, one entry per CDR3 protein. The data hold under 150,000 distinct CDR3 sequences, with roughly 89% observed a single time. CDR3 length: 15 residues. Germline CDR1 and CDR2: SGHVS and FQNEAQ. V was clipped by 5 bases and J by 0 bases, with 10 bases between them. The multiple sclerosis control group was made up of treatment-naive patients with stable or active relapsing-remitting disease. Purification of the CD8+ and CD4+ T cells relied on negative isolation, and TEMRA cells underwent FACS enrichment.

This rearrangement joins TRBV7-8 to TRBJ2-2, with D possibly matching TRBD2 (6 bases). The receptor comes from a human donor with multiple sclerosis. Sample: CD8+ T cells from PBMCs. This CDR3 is CASSPGGANTGELFF. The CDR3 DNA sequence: TGTGCCAGCAGCCCAGGCGGGGCGAACACCGGGGAGCTGTTTTTT.